This TCR beta chain originates from a study of tumor and adjacent non-tumor tissue in lung cancer. The CDR3 length is 15 residues. V lost 6 bases, J lost 4 bases, and 8 bases stayed unmatched. Germline V gene data show CDR1 as MNHNS and CDR2 as SASEGT. This clonotype was picked up a small number of times. Its antigen is unidentified. Study-level points and caveats: Tumor repertoires had a smaller top 100 clone share than normal lung. Shorter survival was associated with higher TCR diversity in tumors. TCR diversity was significantly greater in tumor than normal lung tissue.

A modified ARM-PCR protocol with three rounds of nested PCR amplified TCRbeta. TCRdb reprocessed the multiplex PCR reads via MiXCR and lists one record per CDR3 protein. This table holds 65,000 to 95,000 distinct CDR3 sequences, 65% to 90% found once. RNA was extracted from bulk tissue without any cell sorting. The receptor comes from a woman in her fifties or sixties with non-small cell lung cancer. The chain couples TRBV6-1 to TRBJ2-7, with 11 positions matching TRBD1. The sequenced sample consisted of lung tumor tissue. The CDR3 nucleotides read TGTGCCAGCAGCGAGAAGGGGACAGGGGGTTACGAGCAGTACTTC. Translated: CASSEKGTGGYEQYF.